The rows below give T cell receptor beta chains drawn from one sample of a study of Ad26.COV2.S vaccination and SARS-CoV-2 variants. Only in-frame clones appear in the TCRdb table, and some are missing; sequencing was by immunoSEQ multiplex PCR. The data contain approximately 300,000 clones, around 84% of them singletons. Sequenced here: peripheral blood, sampled in a trial of Ad26.COV2.S vaccine versus placebo. These receptors were collected from a person aged 18 to 59 who received the Ad26.COV2.S COVID-19 vaccine or a placebo. Each CDR3 is given with its conserved first and last residue. Each record gives: clone size, V gene, J gene, D gene, CDR3 DNA, CDR3 protein. D genes are given only for firm matches. For some rows the clone size is stated as once, few or many, or as a class when expanded; others skip it.

abundance: .; v_gene: TRBV2; j_gene: TRBJ1-5; d_gene: .; CDR3nt: TGTGCCAGCAGTGAGGGTAAGGGTATCCAGCCCCAGCATTTT; CDR3aa: CASSEGKGIQPQHF
abundance: .; v_gene: TRBV20-1; j_gene: TRBJ2-5; d_gene: .; CDR3nt: TGCAGTGCTAGATATTCGGAGACCCAGTACTTC; CDR3aa: CSARYSETQYF
abundance: many; v_gene: TRBV5-8; j_gene: TRBJ1-1; d_gene: .; CDR3nt: TGTGCCAGCAGCCCCTTGGTCAGAACGGGCACTGAAGCTTTCTTT; CDR3aa: CASSPLVRTGTEAFF
abundance: .; v_gene: TRBV3-1/TRBV3-2; j_gene: TRBJ1-2; d_gene: .; CDR3nt: TGTGCCAGCAGCCAAGAACTTGCCCCTAGGGGCTATGGCTACACCTTC; CDR3aa: CASSQELAPRGYGYTF
abundance: .; v_gene: TRBV29-1; j_gene: TRBJ2-5; d_gene: .; CDR3nt: TGCAGCGTTGGGGCAGGGGGACTAGGGGAGACCCAGTACTTC; CDR3aa: CSVGAGGLGETQYF
abundance: .; v_gene: TRBV5-4; j_gene: TRBJ2-7; d_gene: TRBD1; CDR3nt: TGTGCCAGCAGCTCGACAGGGGGGTACGAGCAGTACTTC; CDR3aa: CASSSTGGYEQYF
abundance: .; v_gene: TRBV9; j_gene: TRBJ1-1; d_gene: .; CDR3nt: TGTGCCAGCACCTCTAGGGGGGCAGGGAGCACTGAAGCTTTCTTT; CDR3aa: CASTSRGAGSTEAFF
abundance: .; v_gene: TRBV3-1/TRBV3-2; j_gene: TRBJ2-3; d_gene: .; CDR3nt: TGTGCCAGCAGCCAAGGGGGGGCAGATACGCAGTATTTT; CDR3aa: CASSQGGADTQYF
abundance: .; v_gene: TRBV7-7; j_gene: TRBJ2-3; d_gene: TRBD2; CDR3nt: TGTGCCAGCAGCCCGACTAGCGGGGGACCAGATACGCAGTATTTT; CDR3aa: CASSPTSGGPDTQYF
abundance: .; v_gene: TRBV9; j_gene: TRBJ2-1; d_gene: TRBD2; CDR3nt: TGTGCCAGCAGCGCCCTAGCGGGGGGGAATAACAATGAGCAGTTCTTC; CDR3aa: CASSALAGGNNNEQFF
abundance: .; v_gene: TRBV5-1; j_gene: TRBJ2-7; d_gene: .; CDR3nt: TGCGCCAGCGGCCAGGGGTACGAGCAGTACTTC; CDR3aa: CASGQGYEQYF
abundance: once; v_gene: TRBV9; j_gene: TRBJ1-1; d_gene: .; CDR3nt: TGTGCCAGCAGCGTAGATAGGGGCGTCGCTTTCTTT; CDR3aa: CASSVDRGVAFF
abundance: .; v_gene: TRBV10-1; j_gene: TRBJ2-3; d_gene: TRBD1; CDR3nt: TGCGCCAGCAGTGAGCGGACAGGGAGCACAGATACGCAGTATTTT; CDR3aa: CASSERTGSTDTQYF
abundance: .; v_gene: TRBV5-1; j_gene: TRBJ1-3; d_gene: .; CDR3nt: TGCGCCAGCAGCCCGGGGGGGCCCCGAGACACCATATATTTT; CDR3aa: CASSPGGPRDTIYF
abundance: .; v_gene: TRBV13; j_gene: TRBJ2-7; d_gene: TRBD1; CDR3nt: TGTGCCAGCAGCTTTCGAGGACAGGGGACCTACGAGCAGTACTTC; CDR3aa: CASSFRGQGTYEQYF
abundance: .; v_gene: TRBV3-1/TRBV3-2; j_gene: TRBJ2-1; d_gene: TRBD2; CDR3nt: TGTGCCAGCAGCCAAGATTGGGCGGGGGGGCACAATGAGCAGTTCTTC; CDR3aa: CASSQDWAGGHNEQFF
abundance: many; v_gene: TRBV6-2/TRBV6-3; j_gene: TRBJ1-3; d_gene: .; CDR3nt: TGTGCCAGCAGTTCGGGGTTAGCTGGAAACACCATATATTTT; CDR3aa: CASSSGLAGNTIYF
abundance: .; v_gene: TRBV18; j_gene: TRBJ2-2; d_gene: .; CDR3nt: TGTGCCAGCTCACCTCCGACAGGAGTCAACACCGGGGAGCTGTTTTTT; CDR3aa: CASSPPTGVNTGELFF
abundance: .; v_gene: TRBV3-1/TRBV3-2; j_gene: TRBJ2-7; d_gene: .; CDR3nt: TGTGCCAGCAGCCAAGATGGCAGACCGAGCTCCTACGAGCAGTACTTC; CDR3aa: CASSQDGRPSSYEQYF
abundance: .; v_gene: TRBV19; j_gene: TRBJ1-2; d_gene: .; CDR3nt: TGTGCCAGTAGTATTTCCAGGGGTAAACGGAATAACTATGGCTACACCTTC; CDR3aa: CASSISRGKRNNYGYTF
abundance: .; v_gene: TRBV7-6; j_gene: TRBJ1-4; d_gene: TRBD1; CDR3nt: TGTGCCAGCAGCCAGACAGGACAGGGTGAAAAACTGTTTTTT; CDR3aa: CASSQTGQGEKLFF
abundance: .; v_gene: TRBV11-3; j_gene: TRBJ1-3; d_gene: .; CDR3nt: TGTGCCAGCAGCTTAGTCCCCCCGACAGGCGGTGGAAACACCATATATTTT; CDR3aa: CASSLVPPTGGGNTIYF
abundance: .; v_gene: TRBV2; j_gene: TRBJ1-6; d_gene: .; CDR3nt: TGTGCCACCAGCAGGGAGGGTTCACCCCTCCACTTT; CDR3aa: CATSREGSPLHF
abundance: .; v_gene: TRBV5-1; j_gene: TRBJ2-3; d_gene: .; CDR3nt: TGCGCCAGCAGCTTGGGCCGGGGGAATATTGGCACAGATACGCAGTATTTT; CDR3aa: CASSLGRGNIGTDTQYF
abundance: once; v_gene: TRBV29-1; j_gene: TRBJ2-7; d_gene: .; CDR3nt: TGCAGCGTTGAAGATCTTGAGACTCCCCGGAGCCTCGTTACCTACGAGCAGTACTTC; CDR3aa: CSVEDLETPRSLVTYEQYF
abundance: .; v_gene: TRBV5-8; j_gene: TRBJ1-2; d_gene: TRBD1; CDR3nt: TGTGCCAGCAGCCCGGGACAGGCACTCGGCTACACCTTC; CDR3aa: CASSPGQALGYTF
abundance: .; v_gene: TRBV3-1/TRBV3-2; j_gene: TRBJ2-3; d_gene: .; CDR3nt: TGTGCCAGCAGCCAGCAGGCTAGGCCGTCCGATACGCAGTATTTT; CDR3aa: CASSQQARPSDTQYF
abundance: .; v_gene: TRBV7-2; j_gene: TRBJ1-5; d_gene: .; CDR3nt: TGTGCCAGCAGCTTACCAGGGCTTCAGCCCCAGCATTTT; CDR3aa: CASSLPGLQPQHF
abundance: few; v_gene: TRBV5-8; j_gene: TRBJ2-5; d_gene: .; CDR3nt: TGTGCCAGCAGATGGGGTAGGGAGACCCAGTACTTC; CDR3aa: CASRWGRETQYF
abundance: .; v_gene: TRBV19; j_gene: TRBJ2-2; d_gene: .; CDR3nt: TGTGCCAGTTGGGAGGGGGCGGGGGCCGTATCCGGGGAGCTGTTTTTT; CDR3aa: CASWEGAGAVSGELFF
abundance: .; v_gene: TRBV7-3; j_gene: TRBJ2-1; d_gene: TRBD1; CDR3nt: TGTGCCAGCAGCTTAAGGGGACAGGGACACAATGAGCAGTTCTTC; CDR3aa: CASSLRGQGHNEQFF
abundance: .; v_gene: TRBV19; j_gene: TRBJ2-7; d_gene: TRBD1; CDR3nt: TGTGCCAGCCAAATCGGGACAGGGTTCGGCGAGCAGTACTTC; CDR3aa: CASQIGTGFGEQYF
abundance: .; v_gene: TRBV5-4; j_gene: TRBJ2-7; d_gene: TRBD1; CDR3nt: TGTGCCAGCAGCCCCACAGGGGACGAGCAGTACTTC; CDR3aa: CASSPTGDEQYF
abundance: .; v_gene: TRBV6-2/TRBV6-3; j_gene: TRBJ1-3; d_gene: .; CDR3nt: TGTGCCAGCAGTTACGGGCAGCTAAGCTCTGGAAACACCATATATTTT; CDR3aa: CASSYGQLSSGNTIYF
abundance: .; v_gene: TRBV5-4; j_gene: TRBJ1-2; d_gene: TRBD1; CDR3nt: TGTGCCAGCAGCTCCCAAAGGAGGGACAGCTATGGCTACACCTTC; CDR3aa: CASSSQRRDSYGYTF
abundance: .; v_gene: TRBV3-1/TRBV3-2; j_gene: TRBJ2-7; d_gene: .; CDR3nt: TGTGCCAGCAGCCATGGGGGGGGCACCTACGAGCAGTACTTC; CDR3aa: CASSHGGGTYEQYF
abundance: .; v_gene: TRBV30; j_gene: TRBJ1-5; d_gene: .; CDR3nt: TGTGCCTTTAAGGGGGTCGATCAGCCCCAGCATTTT; CDR3aa: CAFKGVDQPQHF
abundance: .; v_gene: TRBV30; j_gene: TRBJ2-1; d_gene: .; CDR3nt: TGTGCCTGGACTTCTTGGGGGGGCCATGAGCAGTTCTTC; CDR3aa: CAWTSWGGHEQFF
abundance: .; v_gene: TRBV29-1; j_gene: TRBJ1-2; d_gene: TRBD1; CDR3nt: TGCAGCGTGGCGACAGGGGGATATGGCTACACCTTC; CDR3aa: CSVATGGYGYTF
abundance: .; v_gene: TRBV5-4; j_gene: TRBJ1-1; d_gene: TRBD1; CDR3nt: TGTGCCAGCAGCTTGCCTACAGGGGGTATGAACACTGAAGCTTTCTTT; CDR3aa: CASSLPTGGMNTEAFF
abundance: .; v_gene: TRBV3-1/TRBV3-2; j_gene: TRBJ1-1; d_gene: TRBD1; CDR3nt: TGTGCCAGCAGACAAGCCGGGACAGGGGGCACTGAAGCTTTCTTT; CDR3aa: CASRQAGTGGTEAFF
abundance: .; v_gene: TRBV6-1; j_gene: TRBJ2-7; d_gene: .; CDR3nt: TGTGCCAGCAGTGAAGTGGACATGTGGGACTACGAGCAGTACTTC; CDR3aa: CASSEVDMWDYEQYF
abundance: .; v_gene: TRBV4-2; j_gene: TRBJ2-1; d_gene: .; CDR3nt: TGTGCCAGCAGCCAGGGGGCGTACAATGAGCAGTTCTTC; CDR3aa: CASSQGAYNEQFF
abundance: few; v_gene: TRBV5-1; j_gene: TRBJ1-2; d_gene: .; CDR3nt: TGCGCCAGCAGCTCGTCCGGGACGGCTGGCTACACCTTC; CDR3aa: CASSSSGTAGYTF
abundance: .; v_gene: TRBV4-3; j_gene: TRBJ1-3; d_gene: .; CDR3nt: TGCGCCAGCAGCCCAATGTATGAGACGTTTTCTGGAAACACCATATATTTT; CDR3aa: CASSPMYETFSGNTIYF
abundance: .; v_gene: TRBV6-6; j_gene: TRBJ1-2; d_gene: .; CDR3nt: TGTGCCAGCAGCCCGGGAGGGACATCTAACTATGGCTACACCTTC; CDR3aa: CASSPGGTSNYGYTF
abundance: .; v_gene: TRBV5-4; j_gene: TRBJ2-5; d_gene: TRBD2; CDR3nt: TGTGCCAGCAGCCGGGAGGGAGACGGCCGAGAGACCCAGTACTTC; CDR3aa: CASSREGDGRETQYF
abundance: .; v_gene: TRBV2; j_gene: TRBJ2-3; d_gene: TRBD2; CDR3nt: TGTGCCAGCAGTGTCCTAGCGGGGGTCACAGATACGCAGTATTTT; CDR3aa: CASSVLAGVTDTQYF
abundance: .; v_gene: TRBV18; j_gene: TRBJ1-6; d_gene: .; CDR3nt: TGTGCCAGCTCACCCTCCCGCGGGTTTTCACCCCTCCACTTT; CDR3aa: CASSPSRGFSPLHF
abundance: .; v_gene: TRBV4-1; j_gene: TRBJ1-3; d_gene: .; CDR3nt: TGCGCCAGCAGACAAGCGGTCCGTGGGGGGAAGGCTGGAAACACCATATATTTT; CDR3aa: CASRQAVRGGKAGNTIYF
abundance: .; v_gene: TRBV5-4; j_gene: TRBJ2-6; d_gene: .; CDR3nt: TGTGCCAGCAGCTTGGCTTCGCTAGGTTCCGGGGCCAACGTCCTGACTTTC; CDR3aa: CASSLASLGSGANVLTF
abundance: .; v_gene: TRBV9; j_gene: TRBJ2-2; d_gene: TRBD2; CDR3nt: TGTGCCAGCAGCCTGCGACTAGCGGGGGCCGGGGAGCTGTTTTTT; CDR3aa: CASSLRLAGAGELFF
abundance: .; v_gene: TRBV24-1; j_gene: TRBJ1-1; d_gene: .; CDR3nt: TGTGCCACCAGTGATTGGGGCCGGTCGAACACTGAAGCTTTCTTT; CDR3aa: CATSDWGRSNTEAFF
abundance: .; v_gene: TRBV30; j_gene: TRBJ1-3; d_gene: .; CDR3nt: TGTGCCTGGAGTGCCCAAAGGGGAAGTGGAAACACCATATATTTT; CDR3aa: CAWSAQRGSGNTIYF
abundance: .; v_gene: TRBV19; j_gene: TRBJ1-2; d_gene: .; CDR3nt: TGTGCCAGTAGTCTTTCTCGGGGGCTGGGCGGCTACACCTTC; CDR3aa: CASSLSRGLGGYTF
abundance: once; v_gene: TRBV2; j_gene: TRBJ2-7; d_gene: TRBD1; CDR3nt: TGTGCCAGCAACATCCGACAGGGGGCTGGGGAGCAGTACTTC; CDR3aa: CASNIRQGAGEQYF
abundance: .; v_gene: TRBV5-1; j_gene: TRBJ2-7; d_gene: TRBD1; CDR3nt: TGCGCCAGCAGCTGGGGGACAGGGGGGTACGAGCAGTACTTC; CDR3aa: CASSWGTGGYEQYF
abundance: .; v_gene: TRBV7-9; j_gene: TRBJ1-3; d_gene: .; CDR3nt: TGTGCCAGCAGCCCTATCCCTACAGGGAAGGCAGGAAACACCATATATTTT; CDR3aa: CASSPIPTGKAGNTIYF
abundance: .; v_gene: TRBV5-1; j_gene: TRBJ2-7; d_gene: .; CDR3nt: TGCGCCAGCAGCTTGGGCGAGGGGATACCCTACGAGCAGTACTTC; CDR3aa: CASSLGEGIPYEQYF